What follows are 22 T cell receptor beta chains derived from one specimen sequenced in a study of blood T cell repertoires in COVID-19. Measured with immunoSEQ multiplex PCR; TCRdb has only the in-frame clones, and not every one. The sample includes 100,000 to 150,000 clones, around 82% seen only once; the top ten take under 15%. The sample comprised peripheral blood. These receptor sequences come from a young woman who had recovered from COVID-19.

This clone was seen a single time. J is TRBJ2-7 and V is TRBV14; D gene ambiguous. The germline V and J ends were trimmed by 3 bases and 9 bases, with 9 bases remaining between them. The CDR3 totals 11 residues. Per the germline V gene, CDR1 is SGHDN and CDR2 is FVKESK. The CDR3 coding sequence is TGTGCCAGCAGCCATGCAACTGTGCAGTACTTC. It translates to CASSHATVQYF.

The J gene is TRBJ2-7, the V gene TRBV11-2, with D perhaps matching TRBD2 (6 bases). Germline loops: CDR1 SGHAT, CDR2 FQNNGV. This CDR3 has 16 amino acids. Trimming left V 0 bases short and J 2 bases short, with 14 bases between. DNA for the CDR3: TGTGCCAGCAGCTTAGATAGTGGGGACTCCCCCTACGAGCAGTACTTC. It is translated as CASSLDSGDSPYEQYF.

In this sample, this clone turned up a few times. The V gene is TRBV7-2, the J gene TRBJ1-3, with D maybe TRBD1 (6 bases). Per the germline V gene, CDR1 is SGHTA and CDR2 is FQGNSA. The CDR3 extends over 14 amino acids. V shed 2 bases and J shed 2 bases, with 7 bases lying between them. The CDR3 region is CASSLPGAGNTIYF. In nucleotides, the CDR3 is TGTGCCAGCAGCTTACCAGGGGCTGGAAACACCATATATTTT. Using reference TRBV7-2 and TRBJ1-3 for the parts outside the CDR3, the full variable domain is GAGVSQSPSNKVTEKGKDVELRCDPISGHTALYWYRQSLGQGLEFLIYFQGNSAPDKSGLPSDRFSAERTGGSVSTLTIQRTQQEDSAVYLCASSLPGAGNTIYFGEGSWLTVV.

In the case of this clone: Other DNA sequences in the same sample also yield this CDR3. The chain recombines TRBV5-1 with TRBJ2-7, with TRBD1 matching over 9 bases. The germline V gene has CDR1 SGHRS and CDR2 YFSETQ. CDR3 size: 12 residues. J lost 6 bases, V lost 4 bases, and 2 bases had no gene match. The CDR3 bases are TGCGCCAGCAGCCGGGACAGGGCCGAGCAGTACTTC. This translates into CASSRDRAEQYF.

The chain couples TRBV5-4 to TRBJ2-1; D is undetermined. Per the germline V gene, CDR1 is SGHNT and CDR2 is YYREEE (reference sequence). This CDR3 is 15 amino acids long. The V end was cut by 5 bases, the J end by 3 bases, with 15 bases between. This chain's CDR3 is CASRTGDADYNEQFF. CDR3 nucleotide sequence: TGTGCCAGCAGAACGGGTGACGCAGACTACAATGAGCAGTTCTTC.

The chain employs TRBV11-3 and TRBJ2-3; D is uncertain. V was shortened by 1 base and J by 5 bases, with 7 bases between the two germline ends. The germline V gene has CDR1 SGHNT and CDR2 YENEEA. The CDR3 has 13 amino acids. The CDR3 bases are TGTGCCAGCAGCTTAGCCCTCGGAGATACGCAGTATTTT. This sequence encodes CASSLALGDTQYF.

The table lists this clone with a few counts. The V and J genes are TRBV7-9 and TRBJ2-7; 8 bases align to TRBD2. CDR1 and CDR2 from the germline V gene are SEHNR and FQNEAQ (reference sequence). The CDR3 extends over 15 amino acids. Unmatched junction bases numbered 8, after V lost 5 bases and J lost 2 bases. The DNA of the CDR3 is TGTGCCAGCAGCGCATCCGAGCGGGGGCCCTACGAGCAGTACTTC. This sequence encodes CASSASERGPYEQYF.

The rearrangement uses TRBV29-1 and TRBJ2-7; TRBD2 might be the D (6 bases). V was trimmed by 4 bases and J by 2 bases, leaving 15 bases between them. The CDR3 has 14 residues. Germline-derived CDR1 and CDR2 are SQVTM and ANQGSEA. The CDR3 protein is CSVGRGEEAYEQYF. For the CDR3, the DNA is TGCAGCGTTGGGAGGGGAGAAGAAGCCTACGAGCAGTACTTC.

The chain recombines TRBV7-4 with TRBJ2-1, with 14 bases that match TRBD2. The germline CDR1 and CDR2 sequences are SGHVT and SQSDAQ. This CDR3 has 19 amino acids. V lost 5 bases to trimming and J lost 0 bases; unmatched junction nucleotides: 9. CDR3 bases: TGTGCCAGCAGCACCGGGACTAGCGGGAGCGGGAGCTCCTACAATGAGCAGTTCTTC. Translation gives CASSTGTSGSGSSYNEQFF.

DNA for the CDR3: TGTGCCAGCAGCTCGTTCAGGGGCAATGAGCAGTTCTTC. Its translation: CASSSFRGNEQFF. The chain recombines TRBV7-3 with TRBJ2-1; maybe TRBD1 (6 bases). Germline V gene lookup returns CDR1 SGHTA and CDR2 FQGTGA. V gave up 4 bases and J gave up 6 bases, with 10 bases separating them. The CDR3 length is 13 residues.

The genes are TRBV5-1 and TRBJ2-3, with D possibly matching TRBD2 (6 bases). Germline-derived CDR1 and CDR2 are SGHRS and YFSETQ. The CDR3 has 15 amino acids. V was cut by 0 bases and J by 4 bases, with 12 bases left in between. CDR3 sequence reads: CASSLALGGADTQYF. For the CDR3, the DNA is TGCGCCAGCAGCTTGGCTCTTGGCGGGGCAGATACGCAGTATTTT.

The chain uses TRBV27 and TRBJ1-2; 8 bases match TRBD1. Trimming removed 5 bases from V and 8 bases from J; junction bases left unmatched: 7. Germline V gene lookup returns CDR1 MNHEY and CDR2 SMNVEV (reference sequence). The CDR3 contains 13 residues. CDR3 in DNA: TGTGCCAGCAGTCGGCAGGGGGCGAGGGGCTACACCTTC. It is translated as CASSRQGARGYTF.

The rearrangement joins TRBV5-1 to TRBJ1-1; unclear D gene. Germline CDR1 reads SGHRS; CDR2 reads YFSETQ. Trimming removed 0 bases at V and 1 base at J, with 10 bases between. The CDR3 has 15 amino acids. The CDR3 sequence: CASSLEMSRNTEAFF. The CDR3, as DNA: TGCGCCAGCAGCTTGGAGATGAGCCGGAACACTGAAGCTTTCTTT.

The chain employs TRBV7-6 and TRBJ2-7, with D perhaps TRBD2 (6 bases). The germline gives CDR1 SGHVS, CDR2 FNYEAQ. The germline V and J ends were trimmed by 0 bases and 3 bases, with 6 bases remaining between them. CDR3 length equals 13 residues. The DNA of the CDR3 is TGTGCCAGCAGCTTAGCCGGGAGCTACGAGCAGTACTTC. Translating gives CASSLAGSYEQYF.

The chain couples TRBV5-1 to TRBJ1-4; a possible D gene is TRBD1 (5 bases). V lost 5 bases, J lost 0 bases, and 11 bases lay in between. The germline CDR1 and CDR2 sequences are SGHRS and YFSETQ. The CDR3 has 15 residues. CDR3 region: CASSRQHSTNEKLFF. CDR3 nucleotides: TGCGCCAGCAGTAGACAGCACTCAACTAATGAAAAACTGTTTTTT.

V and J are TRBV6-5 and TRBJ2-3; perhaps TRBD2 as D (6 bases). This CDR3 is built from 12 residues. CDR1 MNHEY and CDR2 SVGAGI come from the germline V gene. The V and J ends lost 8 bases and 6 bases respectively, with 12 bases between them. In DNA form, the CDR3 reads TGTGCCAGCGCGCGGGATAAGGATACGCAGTATTTT. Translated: CASARDKDTQYF.

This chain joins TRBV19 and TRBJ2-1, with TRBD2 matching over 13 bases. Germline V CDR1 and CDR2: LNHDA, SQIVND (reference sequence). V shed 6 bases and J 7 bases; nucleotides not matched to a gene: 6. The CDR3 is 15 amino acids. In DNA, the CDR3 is TGTGCCAGTAGGGAACTAGCGGGGGGGCGGAATGAGCAGTTCTTC. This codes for CASRELAGGRNEQFF.

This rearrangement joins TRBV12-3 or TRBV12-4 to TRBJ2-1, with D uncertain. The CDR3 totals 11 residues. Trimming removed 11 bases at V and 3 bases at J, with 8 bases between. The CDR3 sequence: CAASNYNEQFF. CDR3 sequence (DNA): TGTGCCGCCAGTAACTACAATGAGCAGTTCTTC.

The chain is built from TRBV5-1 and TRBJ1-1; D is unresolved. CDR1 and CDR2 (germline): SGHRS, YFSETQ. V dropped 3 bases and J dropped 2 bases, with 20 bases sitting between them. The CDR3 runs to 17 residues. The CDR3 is CASSWTGIWGSNTEAFF. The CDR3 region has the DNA TGCGCCAGCAGCTGGACGGGGATATGGGGATCAAACACTGAAGCTTTCTTT.

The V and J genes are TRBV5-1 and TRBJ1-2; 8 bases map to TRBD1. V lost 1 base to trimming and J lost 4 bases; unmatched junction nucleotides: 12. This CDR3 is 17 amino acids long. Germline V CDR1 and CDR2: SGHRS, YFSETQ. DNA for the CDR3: TGCGCCAGCAGCTTGCTACAGGGACAGGAGATTCCCTATGGCTACACCTTC. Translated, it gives CASSLLQGQEIPYGYTF.

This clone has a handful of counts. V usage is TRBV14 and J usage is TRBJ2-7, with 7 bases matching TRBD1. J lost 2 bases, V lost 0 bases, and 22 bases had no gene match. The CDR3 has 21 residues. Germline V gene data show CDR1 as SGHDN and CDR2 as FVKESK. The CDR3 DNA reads TGTGCCAGCAGCCAAGAATTTCCTTCGGGCCCGGGACAGCCGTCTACCTACGAGCAGTACTTC. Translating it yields CASSQEFPSGPGQPSTYEQYF.

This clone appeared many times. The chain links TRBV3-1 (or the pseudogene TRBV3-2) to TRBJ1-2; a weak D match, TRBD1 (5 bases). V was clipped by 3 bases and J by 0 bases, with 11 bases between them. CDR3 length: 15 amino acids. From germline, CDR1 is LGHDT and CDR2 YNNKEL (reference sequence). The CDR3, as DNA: TGTGCCAGCAGCCAGGGGGGACTAACTAACTATGGCTACACCTTC. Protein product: CASSQGGLTNYGYTF.